The rows below give T cell receptor beta chains drawn from one sample of a study of blood T cells in healthy people across ages. TCRdb called the 5' RACE reads again in MiXCR, with one record for every CDR3 protein. The sample records hundreds of thousands of distinct CDR3 sequences, under 65% being singletons. Material for sequencing was blood. The receptors stem from a woman aged 80 or older in good health. CDR3s include the opening cysteine and the closing phenylalanine or tryptophan. The D gene is left open where the match is weak. A row's size may be missing; if present it is once, few, many or a size class.

V	D	J	size	CDR3	DNA
TRBV10-3	-	TRBJ1-2	many	CAISEGANYGYTF	TGTGCCATCAGCGAGGGAGCGAACTATGGCTACACCTTC
TRBV12-3/TRBV12-4	TRBD2	TRBJ2-3	many	CASSQYGLAEKTQYF	TGTGCCAGCAGTCAATATGGACTAGCGGAAAAAACGCAGTATTTT
TRBV7-8	-	TRBJ2-1	-	CASSLGGLENEQFF	TGTGCCAGCAGTTTAGGGGGGCTTGAGAATGAGCAGTTCTTC
TRBV28	TRBD2	TRBJ2-5	many	CASSFVKTSGGSGTQYF	TGTGCCAGCAGTTTCGTCAAGACTAGCGGGGGATCGGGAACCCAGTACTTC
TRBV2	-	TRBJ2-4	-	CASGGGGLAKNIQYF	TGTGCCAGCGGAGGGGGGGGCCTAGCCAAAAACATTCAGTACTTC
TRBV7-9	-	TRBJ2-1	-	CASSLSTGPIYNEQFF	TGTGCCAGCAGCTTATCGACGGGGCCGATTTACAATGAGCAGTTCTTC
TRBV12-3/TRBV12-4	-	TRBJ1-6	many	CASSPVGGLHNSPLHF	TGTGCCAGCAGCCCCGTGGGGGGGCTTCATAATTCACCCCTCCACTTT
TRBV5-1	-	TRBJ1-1	-	CASSLGPGNTEAFF	TGTGCCAGCAGTTTAGGTCCAGGGAACACTGAAGCTTTCTTT
TRBV16	-	TRBJ2-4	-	CASSPYGQQLAKNIQYF	TGTGCCAGCAGCCCTTACGGACAGCAGCTAGCCAAAAACATTCAGTACTTC
TRBV2	-	TRBJ1-2	-	CASSKPGKGSGYTF	TGTGCCAGCAGCAAACCGGGGAAGGGGAGTGGCTACACCTTC
TRBV6-6	-	TRBJ2-6	many	CASSYSYDPGANVLTF	TGTGCCAGCAGTTACTCATATGACCCTGGGGCCAACGTCCTGACTTTC
TRBV7-9	TRBD1	TRBJ1-4	few	CASSQTGITNEKLFF	TGTGCCAGCAGCCAGACAGGGATAACTAATGAAAAACTGTTTTTT
TRBV6-5	-	TRBJ2-3	-	CASSYRPGPDTQYF	TGTGCCAGCAGTTACCGCCCAGGGCCAGATACGCAGTATTTT
TRBV29-1	-	TRBJ2-5	-	CSGDNESHERYF	TGCAGCGGGGATAACGAGAGCCATGAGCGGTACTTC
TRBV9	TRBD2	TRBJ2-3	many	CASSGPSGRASDTQYF	TGTGCCAGCAGCGGACCTAGCGGGAGGGCCTCCGATACGCAGTATTTT
TRBV20-1	TRBD2	TRBJ2-1	many	CSALAGPSSYNEQFF	TGCAGTGCTTTAGCGGGACCTAGCTCCTACAATGAGCAGTTCTTC
TRBV12-3/TRBV12-4	TRBD2	TRBJ2-5	many	CASSRGGNQETQYF	TGTGCCAGCAGCCGGGGGGGGAATCAAGAGACCCAGTACTTC
TRBV6-4	-	TRBJ2-2	once	CASTVTVNTGELFF	TGTGCCAGCACCGTAACAGTGAACACCGGGGAGCTGTTTTTT
TRBV25-1	TRBD1	TRBJ1-1	once	CASSEPHRGRTEAFF	TGTGCCAGCAGTGAACCGCACAGGGGAAGGACTGAAGCTTTCTTT
TRBV2	-	TRBJ1-5	-	CASSEVISRNQPQHF	TGTGCCAGCAGTGAAGTAATCTCCCGAAATCAGCCCCAGCATTTT
TRBV12-3/TRBV12-4	-	TRBJ1-2	many	CASTQGYYGYTF	TGTGCCAGCACCCAGGGTTACTATGGCTACACCTTC
TRBV4-2	TRBD1	TRBJ2-7	-	CASSQGGQSYEQYF	TGTGCCAGCAGCCAAGGGGGACAGTCCTACGAGCAGTACTTC
TRBV29-1	-	TRBJ2-7	many	CSVGGGYEQYF	TGCAGCGTTGGAGGCGGATACGAGCAGTACTTC
TRBV29-1	-	TRBJ1-2	-	CSVITLDGYTF	TGCAGCGTGATTACACTTGATGGCTACACCTTC
TRBV20-1	-	TRBJ1-4	-	CSARDFSGRGNEKLFF	TGCAGTGCTAGAGATTTTTCCGGCAGGGGAAATGAAAAACTGTTTTTT
TRBV5-1	TRBD2	TRBJ2-3	many	CASSPLQREDTQYF	TGCGCCAGCAGCCCGCTACAGCGGGAGGATACGCAGTATTTT
TRBV6-5	TRBD1	TRBJ2-1	many	CASSYARDRGEQFF	TGTGCCAGCAGTTACGCACGGGACAGGGGCGAGCAGTTCTTC
TRBV20-1	-	TRBJ2-1	-	CSASEGHNEQFF	TGCAGTGCTAGTGAAGGACACAATGAGCAGTTCTTC
TRBV12-3/TRBV12-4	TRBD2	TRBJ2-1	-	CASSRGVGEGNEQFF	TGTGCCAGCAGCCGCGGCGTCGGGGAGGGCAATGAGCAGTTCTTC
TRBV27	-	TRBJ1-5	-	CASSPGGDGYQPQHF	TGTGCCAGCAGTCCGGGGGGCGATGGGTATCAGCCCCAGCATTTT
TRBV5-1	-	TRBJ2-7	many	CASSPIQGEGEQYF	TGCGCCAGCAGCCCGATACAGGGTGAAGGAGAGCAGTACTTC